In its sample, the clone carrying this TCR beta chain was seen a few times. Its specificity is not known. From the 120-subject validation cohort, which was separate from the roughly 670-subject first cohort, the donors were drawn. The data were taken from a study of cytomegalovirus exposure and HLA in healthy donors. Study in general: Later analysis reported that the approximately 120 validation repertoires shared the platform of the roughly 670 first-cohort repertoires. Study-level results: According to the study, around 150 TCR beta chains were cytomegalovirus-associated. A few CMV-associated chains were confirmed in vitro to be specific for CMV antigens.

The repertoire was sequenced with immunoSEQ multiplex PCR; TCRdb's copy has only in-frame clones and lacks some. The sample lists 150,000 to 200,000 clones, about 80% occurring once. Germline CDR1 and CDR2: KGHSY and FQNENV. Losses at the gene ends were 4 bases for V and 4 bases for J; bases not matched to a gene: 7. This CDR3 is 15 amino acids long. Sequencing was carried out using PBMCs. The clonotype was recovered from a woman aged 18-30 years in good health and CMV-seropositive. V and J are TRBV16 and TRBJ2-5; 9 positions match TRBD1. The CDR3 spells CASSPGTGRRETQYF. The CDR3 coding sequence is TGTGCCAGCAGCCCCGGGACAGGGCGGAGAGAGACCCAGTACTTC.